This TCR beta chain was found in a study of blood T cell repertoires in COVID-19. CDR1 MNHEY and CDR2 SMNVEV come from the germline V gene (reference sequence). Trimming removed 4 bases at V and 1 base at J, with 18 bases between. The CDR3 runs 17 residues. Authors' processing steps: The authors estimated nucleated cell counts from reference gene primer amplification. Here immunoSEQ multiplex PCR was the method, and the copy in TCRdb shows in-frame clones only, minus some. D and trimming come from the DNA, and the V and J calls and clone size come from that table. This sample has fewer than 65,000 clones; over 75% occur once, and the top ten carry 15% to 20%.

This receptor was identified in a woman aged 55-69 years with COVID-19, enrolled during active disease. Sequencing was performed on peripheral blood. The chain is built from TRBV27 and TRBJ2-3, with D possibly TRBD2 on 5 matching bases. The CDR3 here is CASSYPAGSPGTDTQYF. CDR3 coding DNA: TGTGCCAGCAGTTACCCTGCGGGCTCCCCTGGCACAGATACGCAGTATTTT.